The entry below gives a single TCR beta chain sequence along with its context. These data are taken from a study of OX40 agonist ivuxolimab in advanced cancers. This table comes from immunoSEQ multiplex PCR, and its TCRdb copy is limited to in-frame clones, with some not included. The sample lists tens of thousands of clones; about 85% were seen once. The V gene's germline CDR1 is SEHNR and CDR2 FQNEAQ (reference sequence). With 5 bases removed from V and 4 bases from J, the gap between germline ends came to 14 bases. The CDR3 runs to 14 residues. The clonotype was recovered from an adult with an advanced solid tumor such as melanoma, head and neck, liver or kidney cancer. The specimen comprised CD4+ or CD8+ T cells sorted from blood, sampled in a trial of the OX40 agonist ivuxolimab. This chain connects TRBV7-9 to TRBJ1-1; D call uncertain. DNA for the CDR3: TGTGCCAGCAGCCGCGCGTTCCGGATCACTGAAGCTTTCTTT. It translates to CASSRAFRITEAFF.